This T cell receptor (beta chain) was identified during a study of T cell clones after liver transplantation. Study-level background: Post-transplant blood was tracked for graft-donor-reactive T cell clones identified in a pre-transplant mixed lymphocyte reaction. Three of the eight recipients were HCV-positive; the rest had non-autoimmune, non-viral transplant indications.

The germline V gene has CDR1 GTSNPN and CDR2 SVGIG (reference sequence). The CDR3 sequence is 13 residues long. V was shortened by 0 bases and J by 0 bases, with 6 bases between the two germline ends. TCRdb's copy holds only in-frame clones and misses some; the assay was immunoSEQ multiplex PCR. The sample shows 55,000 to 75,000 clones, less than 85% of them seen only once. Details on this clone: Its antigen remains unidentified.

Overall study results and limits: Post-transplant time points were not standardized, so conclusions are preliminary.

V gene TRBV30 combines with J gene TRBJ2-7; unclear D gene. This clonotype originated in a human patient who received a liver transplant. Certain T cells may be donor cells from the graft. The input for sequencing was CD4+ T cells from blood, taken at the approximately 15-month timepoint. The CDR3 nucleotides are TGTGCCTGGAGTGTAGGCAGCTCCTACGAGCAGTACGTC. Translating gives CAWSVGSSYEQYV.